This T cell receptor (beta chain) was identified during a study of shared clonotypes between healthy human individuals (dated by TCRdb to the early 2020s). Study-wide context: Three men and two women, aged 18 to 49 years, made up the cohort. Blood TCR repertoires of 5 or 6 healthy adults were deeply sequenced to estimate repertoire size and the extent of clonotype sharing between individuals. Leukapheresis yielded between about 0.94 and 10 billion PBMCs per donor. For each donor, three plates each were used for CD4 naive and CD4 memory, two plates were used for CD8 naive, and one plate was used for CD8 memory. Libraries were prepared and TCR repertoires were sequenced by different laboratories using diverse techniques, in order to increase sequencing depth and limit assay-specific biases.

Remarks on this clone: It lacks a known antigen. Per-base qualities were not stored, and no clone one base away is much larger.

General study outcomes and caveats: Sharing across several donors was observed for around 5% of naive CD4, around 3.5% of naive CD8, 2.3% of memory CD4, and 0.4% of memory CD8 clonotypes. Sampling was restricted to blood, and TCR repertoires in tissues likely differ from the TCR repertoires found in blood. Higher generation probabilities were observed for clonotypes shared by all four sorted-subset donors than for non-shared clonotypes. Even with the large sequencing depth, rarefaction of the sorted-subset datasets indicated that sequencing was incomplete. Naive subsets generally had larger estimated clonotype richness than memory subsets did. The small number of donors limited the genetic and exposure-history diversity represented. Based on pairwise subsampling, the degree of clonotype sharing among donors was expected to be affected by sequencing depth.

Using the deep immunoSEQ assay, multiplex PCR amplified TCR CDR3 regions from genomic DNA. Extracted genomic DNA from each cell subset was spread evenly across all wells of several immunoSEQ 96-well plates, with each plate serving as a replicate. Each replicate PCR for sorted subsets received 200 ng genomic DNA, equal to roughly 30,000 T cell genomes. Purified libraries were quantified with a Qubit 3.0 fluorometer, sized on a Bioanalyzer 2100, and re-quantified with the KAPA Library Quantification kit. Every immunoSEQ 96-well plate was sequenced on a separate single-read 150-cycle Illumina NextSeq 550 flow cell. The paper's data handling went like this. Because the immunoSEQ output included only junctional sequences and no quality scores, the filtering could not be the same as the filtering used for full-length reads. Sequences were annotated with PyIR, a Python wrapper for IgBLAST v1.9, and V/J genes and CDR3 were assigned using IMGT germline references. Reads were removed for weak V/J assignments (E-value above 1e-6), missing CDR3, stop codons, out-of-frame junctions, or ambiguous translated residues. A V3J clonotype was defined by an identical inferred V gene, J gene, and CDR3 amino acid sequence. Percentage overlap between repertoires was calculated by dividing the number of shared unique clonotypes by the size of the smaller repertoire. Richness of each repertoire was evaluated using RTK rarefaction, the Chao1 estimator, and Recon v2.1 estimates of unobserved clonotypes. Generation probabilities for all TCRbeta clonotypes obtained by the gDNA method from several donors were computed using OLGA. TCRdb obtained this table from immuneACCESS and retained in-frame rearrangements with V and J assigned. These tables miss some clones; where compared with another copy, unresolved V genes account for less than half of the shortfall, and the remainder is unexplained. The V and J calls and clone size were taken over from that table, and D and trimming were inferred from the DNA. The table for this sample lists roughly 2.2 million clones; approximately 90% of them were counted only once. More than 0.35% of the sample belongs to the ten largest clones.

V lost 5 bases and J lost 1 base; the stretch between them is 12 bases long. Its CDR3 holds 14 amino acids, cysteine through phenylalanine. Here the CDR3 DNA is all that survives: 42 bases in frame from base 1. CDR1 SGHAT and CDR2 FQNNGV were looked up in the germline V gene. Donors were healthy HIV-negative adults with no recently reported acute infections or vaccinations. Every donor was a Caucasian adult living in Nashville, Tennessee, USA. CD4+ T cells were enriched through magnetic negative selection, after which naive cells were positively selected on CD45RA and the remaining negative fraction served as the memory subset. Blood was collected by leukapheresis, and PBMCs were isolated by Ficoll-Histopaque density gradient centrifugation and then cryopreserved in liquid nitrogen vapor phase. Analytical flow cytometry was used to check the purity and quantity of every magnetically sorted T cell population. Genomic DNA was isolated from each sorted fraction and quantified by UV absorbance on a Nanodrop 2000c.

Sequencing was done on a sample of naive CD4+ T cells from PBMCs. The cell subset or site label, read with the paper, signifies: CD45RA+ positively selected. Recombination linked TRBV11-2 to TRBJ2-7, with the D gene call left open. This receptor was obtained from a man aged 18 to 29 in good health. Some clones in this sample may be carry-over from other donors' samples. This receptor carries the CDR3 CASSAREVSYEQYF. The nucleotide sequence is TGTGCCAGCAGCGCGCGAGAGGTGTCCTACGAGCAGTACTTC.